The 4 T cell receptor beta chains below were found in one sample sequenced in a study of blood T cell repertoires in COVID-19. TCRdb's copy holds only in-frame clones and misses some; the assay was immunoSEQ multiplex PCR. The table lists roughly 170,000 clones, about 80% of them singletons. The sample consisted of peripheral blood. Receptor source: a human donor in a cohort sampled during active COVID-19.

The rearrangement joins TRBV15 to TRBJ2-7; 7 positions match TRBD2. J lost 4 bases, V lost 5 bases, and 5 bases had no gene match. The CDR3 runs 13 residues. Germline V gene lookup returns CDR1 LNHNV and CDR2 YYDKDF (reference sequence). CDR3 bases: TGTGCCACCAGCCCCATGGGGGGGTACGAGCAGTACTTC. Its protein product is CATSPMGGYEQYF.

The chain uses TRBV11-2 and TRBJ1-2; 8 bases line up with TRBD1. J lost 6 bases, V lost 5 bases, and 8 bases had no gene match. CDR1 SGHAT and CDR2 FQNNGV come from the germline V gene. The CDR3 runs 14 residues. CDR3 sequence reads: CASSRSPGGDGYTF. The CDR3 coding sequence is TGTGCCAGCAGCCGCAGCCCAGGGGGCGATGGCTACACCTTC.

The chain employs TRBV9 and TRBJ2-1; 8 positions match TRBD1. In germline, CDR1 is SGDLS, CDR2 YYNGEE. V was pared by 2 bases and J by 7 bases, with 8 bases of the junction left unmatched. This CDR3 has 15 residues. The CDR3 region has the DNA TGTGCCAGCAGCGTCGATGGACAGGGAAGAAATGAGCAGTTCTTC. It specifies CASSVDGQGRNEQFF.

The gene calls are TRBV19 and TRBJ2-1; 10 bases are a match to TRBD1. The V segment lost 5 bases and the J segment 9 bases; nucleotides outside the gene matches: 7. The CDR3 length is 14 residues. CDR1 is LNHDA, CDR2 SQIVND, per germline (reference sequence). CDR3 coding DNA: TGTGCCAGTAGTCAAAGACAGGGGGCAGGTGAGCAGTTCTTC. Translating it yields CASSQRQGAGEQFF.